A selection of T cell receptor beta chains follows, all from one sample in a study of CD8 T cells in ankylosing spondylitis. One entry per CDR3 protein, called by TCRdb with MiXCR from the 5' RACE reads. Of about 200,000 distinct CDR3 sequences listed, around 25% were seen once; the top ten hold under 8%. Sequences were obtained from blood, either unsorted or a sorted T cell fraction (not recorded which). The receptors originated from a male donor with ankylosing spondylitis or in good health (not recorded which). CDR3s include the opening cysteine and the closing phenylalanine or tryptophan. A D gene is named only where the DNA matches it firmly. The size entry is marked missing in some rows and otherwise reads once, few, many or a size class.

clone size: -
V gene: TRBV12-3/TRBV12-4
D gene: TRBD1
J gene: TRBJ1-2
CDR3 protein: CASRPGQGAGYGYTF
CDR3 DNA: TGTGCCAGCAGACCGGGACAGGGGGCGGGCTATGGCTACACCTTC

clone size: -
V gene: TRBV7-2
D gene: TRBD2
J gene: TRBJ2-1
CDR3 protein: CASSSGTNNEQFF
CDR3 DNA: TGTGCCAGCAGCTCCGGGACTAACAATGAGCAGTTCTTC

clone size: many
V gene: TRBV20-1
D gene: -
J gene: TRBJ1-2
CDR3 protein: CSASGQGTTYGYTF
CDR3 DNA: TGCAGTGCTAGTGGGCAGGGCACTACTTATGGCTACACCTTC

clone size: many
V gene: TRBV20-1
D gene: TRBD2
J gene: TRBJ2-5
CDR3 protein: CSALAGGRRETQYF
CDR3 DNA: TGCAGTGCTCTGGCCGGCGGGAGACGGGAGACCCAGTACTTC

clone size: -
V gene: TRBV20-1
D gene: -
J gene: TRBJ1-1
CDR3 protein: CSARAGQGRDEAFF
CDR3 DNA: TGCAGTGCTAGAGCGGGGCAGGGGCGGGATGAAGCTTTCTTT

clone size: many
V gene: TRBV29-1
D gene: -
J gene: TRBJ2-1
CDR3 protein: CSVESLGVSRNEQFF
CDR3 DNA: TGCAGCGTTGAATCGCTAGGGGTCAGCAGAAATGAGCAGTTCTTC

clone size: -
V gene: TRBV20-1
D gene: TRBD2
J gene: TRBJ2-5
CDR3 protein: CSAEIHGGGPETQYF
CDR3 DNA: TGCAGTGCTGAAATCCACGGCGGGGGGCCTGAGACCCAGTACTTC

clone size: few
V gene: TRBV7-6
D gene: -
J gene: TRBJ2-1
CDR3 protein: CASSLGGGISEQFF
CDR3 DNA: TGTGCCAGCAGCCTAGGGGGCGGGATTTCTGAGCAGTTCTTC

clone size: many
V gene: TRBV5-1
D gene: TRBD1
J gene: TRBJ1-6
CDR3 protein: CASSPSTGGSSASPLHF
CDR3 DNA: TGCGCCAGCAGCCCGTCGACAGGGGGCTCGTCTGCGTCACCCCTCCACTTT

clone size: -
V gene: TRBV20-1
D gene: TRBD2
J gene: TRBJ2-1
CDR3 protein: CSAREDWLAGDSEQFF
CDR3 DNA: TGCAGTGCTAGAGAAGACTGGCTAGCGGGAGATAGTGAGCAGTTCTTC

clone size: many
V gene: TRBV5-1
D gene: -
J gene: TRBJ2-3
CDR3 protein: CATATEGADTQYF
CDR3 DNA: TGCGCCACCGCGACAGAGGGCGCAGATACGCAGTATTTT

clone size: many
V gene: TRBV29-1
D gene: -
J gene: TRBJ1-4
CDR3 protein: CSIMSSRDHEKLFF
CDR3 DNA: TGCAGCATAATGTCGTCCAGGGACCACGAAAAACTGTTTTTT

clone size: many
V gene: TRBV4-1
D gene: -
J gene: TRBJ2-2
CDR3 protein: CASSPRGRNTGELFF
CDR3 DNA: TGCGCCAGCAGCCCCCGGGGACGGAACACCGGGGAGCTGTTTTTT

clone size: -
V gene: TRBV20-1
D gene: -
J gene: TRBJ2-5
CDR3 protein: CSAKGLRETQYF
CDR3 DNA: TGCAGTGCTAAGGGGCTAAGGGAGACCCAGTACTTC

clone size: many
V gene: TRBV2
D gene: -
J gene: TRBJ1-1
CDR3 protein: CASSGYTEAFF
CDR3 DNA: TGTGCCAGCAGTGGGTACACTGAAGCTTTCTTT

clone size: many
V gene: TRBV5-1
D gene: -
J gene: TRBJ1-5
CDR3 protein: CASSEGGGNQPQHF
CDR3 DNA: TGCGCCAGCAGCGAAGGGGGGGGCAATCAGCCCCAGCATTTT

clone size: many
V gene: TRBV5-8
D gene: -
J gene: TRBJ2-7
CDR3 protein: CASSLGGGASWKDEQYF
CDR3 DNA: TGTGCCAGCAGCTTGGGGGGTGGGGCTAGCTGGAAAGACGAGCAGTACTTC

clone size: -
V gene: TRBV21-1
D gene: -
J gene: TRBJ1-5
CDR3 protein: CASSKGGSVSSNQPQHF
CDR3 DNA: TGTGCCAGCAGCAAAGGGGGCAGTGTTTCTAGCAATCAGCCCCAGCATTTT

clone size: -
V gene: TRBV20-1
D gene: -
J gene: TRBJ2-7
CDR3 protein: CSANTETYEQYF
CDR3 DNA: TGCAGTGCTAATACCGAGACCTACGAGCAGTACTTC

clone size: many
V gene: TRBV4-3
D gene: -
J gene: TRBJ2-2
CDR3 protein: CASSPAEGVRAGELFF
CDR3 DNA: TGCGCCAGCAGCCCAGCAGAGGGAGTGAGGGCCGGGGAGCTGTTTTTT

clone size: many
V gene: TRBV20-1
D gene: -
J gene: TRBJ2-1
CDR3 protein: CSGRGTYNEQFF
CDR3 DNA: TGCAGCGGCAGGGGCACCTACAATGAGCAGTTCTTC

clone size: many
V gene: TRBV10-2
D gene: -
J gene: TRBJ2-5
CDR3 protein: CASSEGETQYF
CDR3 DNA: TGCGCCAGCAGTGAAGGGGAGACCCAGTACTTC

clone size: -
V gene: TRBV10-3
D gene: -
J gene: TRBJ2-2
CDR3 protein: CAISESGHFNTGELFF
CDR3 DNA: TGTGCCATCAGTGAGTCGGGACACTTCAACACCGGGGAGCTGTTTTTT

clone size: many
V gene: TRBV5-1
D gene: -
J gene: TRBJ1-2
CDR3 protein: CASSFGLREGYTF
CDR3 DNA: TGCGCCAGCAGCTTCGGGCTTCGCGAGGGCTACACCTTC

clone size: -
V gene: TRBV4-3
D gene: TRBD2
J gene: TRBJ2-7
CDR3 protein: CARVRLAGFSYEQYF
CDR3 DNA: TGCGCCCGGGTGAGGCTAGCGGGCTTCTCCTACGAGCAGTACTTC

clone size: -
V gene: TRBV9
D gene: TRBD2
J gene: TRBJ2-3
CDR3 protein: CASSPREGLSTDTQYF
CDR3 DNA: TGTGCCAGCAGCCCAAGGGAGGGACTTAGCACAGATACGCAGTATTTT

clone size: many
V gene: TRBV7-6
D gene: -
J gene: TRBJ2-7
CDR3 protein: CASSATNYEQYF
CDR3 DNA: TGTGCCAGCAGCGCTACCAACTACGAGCAGTACTTC

clone size: few
V gene: TRBV12-3/TRBV12-4
D gene: TRBD1
J gene: TRBJ2-1
CDR3 protein: CASTRPFLPGQGYNEQFF
CDR3 DNA: TGTGCCAGCACCCGGCCGTTCTTACCGGGACAGGGTTACAATGAGCAGTTCTTC